A selection of T cell receptor beta chains follows, all from one sample in a study of brain T cells in children with intractable seizures. Measured with immunoSEQ multiplex PCR; TCRdb has only the in-frame clones, and not every one. The sample contains about 340,000 clones, 93% of which appear only once. The sample was peripheral blood, taken approximately 5 months after surgery. Every receptor here comes from a boy younger than two with tuberous sclerosis and intractable seizures. The conserved cysteine and the conserved F or W are not part of the CDR3 here. Fields, in order: V gene, CDR3 protein.

TRBV19 ASSISSGNTIY
TRBV6-6 ASSYLGGYNEQF
TRBV4-2 ASSQVGGNTGELF
TRBV27 ASSPSVAADQPQH
TRBV2 ASSRQGSYEQY
TRBV4-1 ASSQPNRGTNEKLF
TRBV25-1 ASSAVTGGKAF
TRBV6-5 ASSSVGGLNTEAF
TRBV9 ASRGAGYT
TRBV21-1 ASSKIERQGHDQPQH
TRBV7-8 ASSLFRRLAGGADTQY
TRBV6-1 ASSEPTVRPQH
TRBV6-5 ASSVTGTGELF
TRBV2 ASSEALRAALEAF
TRBV27 ASSTGSQMEKLF
TRBV3-1/TRBV3-2 ASSGWGGDGYT
TRBV7-9 ASSLQGGNYGYT
TRBV6-5 ASAQPYQPQH
TRBV19 ASSMGPGALHSNQPQH
TRBV5-1 ASSLGGNSYGYT
TRBV19 ASSSPPGVFRNEKLF
TRBV2 ASRGPGSYNSPLH
TRBV19 ASSKHRGLQEPEAF
TRBV28 ASRGTDSNQPQH
TRBV7-2 ASSLETGGQPQH
TRBV2 ASSEGQGAASGYGYT
TRBV9 ASDSGTSGPAGNEQY
TRBV6-5 ASKSVVNEKLF
TRBV9 ASSVGGRLNYGYT
TRBV7-9 ASSYDRVAPSPLH
TRBV5-1 ASSLGQGDGYT
TRBV28 ASSLGQPGGNTIY
TRBV14 ASSLLRYEQY
TRBV6-5 ASSMTGIGYT
TRBV7-9 ASSLVVGADEQY
TRBV6-5 ASSYGTGATNEKLF
TRBV5-1 ASSLEGSPLH
TRBV5-1 ASSLSRTTYEQY
TRBV21-1 ASSKGGRRVAGNTGELF
TRBV9 ASSVRGTPTYEQY
TRBV10-3 AISDPARAYNEQF